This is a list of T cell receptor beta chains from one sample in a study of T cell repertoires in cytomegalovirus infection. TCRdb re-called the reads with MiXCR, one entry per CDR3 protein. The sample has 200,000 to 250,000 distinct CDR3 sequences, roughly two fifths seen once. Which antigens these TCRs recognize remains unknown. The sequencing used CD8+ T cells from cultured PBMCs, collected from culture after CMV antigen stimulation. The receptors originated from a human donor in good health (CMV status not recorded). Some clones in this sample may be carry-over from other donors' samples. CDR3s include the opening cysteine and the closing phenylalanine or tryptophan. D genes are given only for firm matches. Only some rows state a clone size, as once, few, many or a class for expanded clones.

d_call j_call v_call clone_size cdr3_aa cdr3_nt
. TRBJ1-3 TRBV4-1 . CASSLDFGGSAGNTIYF TGCGCCAGCAGCCTCGATTTCGGGGGCTCCGCTGGAAACACCATATATTTT
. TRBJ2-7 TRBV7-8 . CASSRGRLGDEQYF TGTGCCAGCAGCCGCGGTCGTCTGGGGGACGAGCAGTACTTC
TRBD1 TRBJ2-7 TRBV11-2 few CASSLEGDSGIYEQYF TGTGCCAGCAGCTTAGAGGGGGACAGTGGGATTTACGAGCAGTACTTC
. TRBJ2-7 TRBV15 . CATSRSRREQYF TGTGCCACCAGCAGATCCCGCAGGGAGCAGTACTTC
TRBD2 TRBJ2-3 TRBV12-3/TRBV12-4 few CASRQGALLAVTSTDTQYF TGTGCCAGCAGACAAGGGGCCCTACTAGCGGTTACTAGCACAGATACGCAGTATTTT
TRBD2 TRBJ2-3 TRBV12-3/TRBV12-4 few CASNALAGDPNTQYF TGTGCCAGCAACGCTCTAGCGGGCGACCCCAATACGCAGTATTTT
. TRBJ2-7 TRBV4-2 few CASSQDSLPAGEQYF TGTGCCAGCAGCCAAGATAGTTTACCGGCAGGGGAGCAGTACTTC
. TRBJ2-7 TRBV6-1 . CASSETGAYEQYF TGTGCCAGCAGTGAAACAGGAGCCTACGAGCAGTACTTC
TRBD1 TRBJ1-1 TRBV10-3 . CAIRGTGAGTEAFF TGTGCCATCAGGGGGACAGGGGCGGGCACTGAAGCTTTCTTT
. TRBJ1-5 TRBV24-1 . CATSDKRADFSNQPQHF TGTGCCACCAGTGATAAAAGGGCGGACTTTAGCAATCAGCCCCAGCATTTT
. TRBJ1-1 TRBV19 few CASSTTRPNTEAFF TGTGCCAGTAGTACGACAAGGCCGAACACTGAAGCTTTCTTT
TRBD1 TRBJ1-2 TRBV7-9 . CASSSSRDSLEGYTF TGTGCCAGCAGCTCGTCCCGGGACAGCCTCGAGGGCTACACCTTC
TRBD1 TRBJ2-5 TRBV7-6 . CASSQWPGGTETQYF TGTGCCAGCAGCCAGTGGCCAGGGGGCACAGAGACCCAGTACTTC
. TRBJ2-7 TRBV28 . CASRQRGLGGYEQYF TGTGCCAGCAGACAACGGGGATTGGGGGGTTACGAGCAGTACTTC
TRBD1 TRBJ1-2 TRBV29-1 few CSAWDRGPGYTF TGCAGCGCCTGGGACAGGGGGCCTGGCTACACCTTC
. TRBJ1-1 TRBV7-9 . CASSLGRGPSHGTEAFF TGTGCCAGCAGCTTAGGTAGGGGTCCTTCTCATGGCACTGAAGCTTTCTTT
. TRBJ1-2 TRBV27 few CASSPGQRATGNTF TGTGCCAGCAGTCCCGGACAGCGCGCCACCGGGAACACCTTC
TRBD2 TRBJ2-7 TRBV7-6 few CASSLRGGSSYEQYF TGTGCCAGCAGCTTACGGGGGGGGAGTTCCTACGAGCAGTACTTC
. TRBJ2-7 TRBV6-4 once CASSEGEWGEQYF TGTGCCAGCAGTGAAGGGGAATGGGGCGAGCAGTACTTC
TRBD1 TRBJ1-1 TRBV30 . CAWGGPWTGNTEAFF TGTGCCTGGGGAGGCCCCTGGACAGGGAACACTGAAGCTTTCTTT
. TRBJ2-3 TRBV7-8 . CASSLVRDTQYF TGTGCCAGCAGCTTAGTGAGAGATACGCAGTATTTT
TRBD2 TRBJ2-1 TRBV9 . CASSPPIAGGWNEQFF TGTGCCAGCAGCCCACCGATAGCGGGGGGGTGGAATGAGCAGTTCTTC
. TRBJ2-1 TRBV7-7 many CASSFGGFHEQFF TGTGCTAGCAGCTTCGGCGGCTTCCATGAGCAGTTCTTC